This paragraph covers one TCR beta chain sequence. TCRdb's copy holds only in-frame clones and misses some; the assay was immunoSEQ multiplex PCR. This table has a few hundred thousand clones, approximately 88% appearing once. The CDR3 sequence is 12 residues long. V shed 9 bases and J 6 bases; nucleotides not matched to a gene: 4. The germline CDR1 and CDR2 sequences are SNHLY and FYNNEI. This entry belongs to a study of blood T cell repertoires in COVID-19. The chain joins TRBV2 to TRBJ1-1, with TRBD1 matching over 10 bases. The source of this sequence is a woman aged 50 to 65 with COVID-19, enrolled during active disease. The sample consisted of peripheral blood. The CDR3 sequence is CARGTGESEAFF. Here the CDR3 DNA reads TGTGCCAGAGGGACAGGGGAATCTGAAGCTTTCTTT.